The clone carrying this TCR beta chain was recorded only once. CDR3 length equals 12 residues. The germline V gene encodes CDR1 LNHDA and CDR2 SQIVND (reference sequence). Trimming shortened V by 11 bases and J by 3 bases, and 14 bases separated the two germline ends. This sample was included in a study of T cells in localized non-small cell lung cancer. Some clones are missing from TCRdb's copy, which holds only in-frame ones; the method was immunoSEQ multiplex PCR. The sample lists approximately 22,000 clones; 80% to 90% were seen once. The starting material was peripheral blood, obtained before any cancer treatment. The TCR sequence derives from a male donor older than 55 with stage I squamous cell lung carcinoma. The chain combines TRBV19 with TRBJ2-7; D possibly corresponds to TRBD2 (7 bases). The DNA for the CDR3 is TGTGCCGGGGGGGGCGGACGCTACGAGCAGTACTTC. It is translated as CAGGGGRYEQYF.